These T cell receptor beta chains were read from a single sample in a study of healthy donors' naive CD4 and CD8 T cells. Using its own MiXCR run on the reads, TCRdb lists one record per CDR3 protein. The sample holds 180,000 or so distinct CDR3 sequences, about 74% seen once. Sample: naive CD4+ and CD8+ T cells sorted from blood, pooled from several donors. The receptors were sampled from a pool of human donors in good health; the sample pools cells from several healthy donors. CDR3s include the opening cysteine and the closing phenylalanine or tryptophan. The D gene is left open where the match is weak. Clone sizes are given selectively: once, few, many, or a class where the clone is expanded.

TRBV19	TRBD1	TRBJ2-3	13	-	TGTGCCAGTATAGGGACAGGCGCAGATACGCAGTATTTT	CASIGTGADTQYF
TRBV18	-	TRBJ2-7	14	-	TGTGCCAGCTCACCCGCAGGGGTCAACTACGAGCAGTACTTC	CASSPAGVNYEQYF
TRBV5-1	-	TRBJ2-3	14	-	TGCGCCAGCAGCTTGGGGCGGGAAGCAGATACGCAGTATTTT	CASSLGREADTQYF
TRBV29-1	TRBD1	TRBJ2-5	16	-	TGCAGCGTTGAAGGCCGGCGCGACAGGGGTTCCGAGACCCAGTACTTC	CSVEGRRDRGSETQYF
TRBV6-5	-	TRBJ2-3	16	-	TGTGCCAGCAGTTACTCGAGGCGTCTAGGCACAGATACGCAGTATTTT	CASSYSRRLGTDTQYF
TRBV14	-	TRBJ1-2	13	-	TGTGCCAGCAGCCAATTAATGAACTATGGCTACACCTTC	CASSQLMNYGYTF
TRBV19	-	TRBJ2-1	13	-	TGTGCCAGTAGTTCCCGGGAGTACAATGAGCAGTTCTTC	CASSSREYNEQFF
TRBV2	TRBD1	TRBJ2-1	12	-	TGTGCCAGCAGTGATCTGGGACAGCCCCAGTTCTTC	CASSDLGQPQFF
TRBV29-1	TRBD1	TRBJ2-2	15	-	TGCAGCGTCGTCTTGTCCGACAGGGACACCGGGGAGCTGTTTTTT	CSVVLSDRDTGELFF
TRBV6-1	-	TRBJ2-7	15	few	TGTGCCAGCAAACTTCACTATGGGGGGACCTACGAGCAGTACTTC	CASKLHYGGTYEQYF
TRBV6-4	TRBD1	TRBJ2-1	16	-	TGTGCCAGCAGTGGCGACAGGGCCCGCTCCTACAATGAGCAGTTCTTC	CASSGDRARSYNEQFF
TRBV19	TRBD1	TRBJ1-2	13	once	TGTGCCAGTAGGGCCGGACAGGGCCTCGGCTACACCTTC	CASRAGQGLGYTF
TRBV29-1	-	TRBJ1-6	15	-	TGCAGCGTTCGGGTGGACACCAACACGGCTTCACCACTCCACTTT	CSVRVDTNTASPLHF
TRBV27	-	TRBJ2-5	14	-	TGTGCCAGCAGTCCTTGGGACAACCAAGAGACCCAGTACTTC	CASSPWDNQETQYF
TRBV18	TRBD2	TRBJ2-4	18	-	TGTGCCAGCTCACCACTACCCCGGACTAGCGGTGACCAAAACATTCAGTACTTC	CASSPLPRTSGDQNIQYF
TRBV23-1	TRBD2	TRBJ2-1	16	-	TGCGCCAGCAGCCACATAGCGGGACCCCCCAACAATGAGCAGTTCTTC	CASSHIAGPPNNEQFF
TRBV19	-	TRBJ1-1	14	-	TGTGCCAGTAGGCCCGCCCTGTTGAACACTGAAGCTTTCTTT	CASRPALLNTEAFF
TRBV5-4	TRBD1	TRBJ2-3	14	-	TGTGCCAGCAGCGTACAGGGGCCCACAGATACGCAGTATTTT	CASSVQGPTDTQYF
TRBV10-3	TRBD2	TRBJ2-1	15	-	TGTGCCATCAGTACCACAGCGGGGGCCGACAATGAGCAGTTCTTC	CAISTTAGADNEQFF
TRBV5-6	TRBD2	TRBJ2-1	16	once	TGTGCCAGCAGCTTGGTTGGGACTAGCGGAAACAATGAGCAGTTCTTC	CASSLVGTSGNNEQFF
TRBV6-2/TRBV6-3	-	TRBJ2-2	11	-	TGTGCCAGCAGTTATGCCGGGGAGCTGTTTTTT	CASSYAGELFF
TRBV10-3	TRBD1	TRBJ1-1	11	-	TGTGCCATCTCCACAGGGGTTGAAGCTTTCTTT	CAISTGVEAFF
TRBV30	TRBD1	TRBJ2-3	14	-	TGTGCCTGGAGTGTTGGACAGGGGGAGGATACGCAGTATTTT	CAWSVGQGEDTQYF
TRBV11-1	-	TRBJ2-7	11	-	TGTGCCAGCAGCCACGTCTACGAGCAGTACTTC	CASSHVYEQYF